This T cell receptor beta chain was found in a study of radiation and T cells in renal cell carcinoma. Clones were read by immunoSEQ multiplex PCR, and TCRdb kept only the in-frame ones, dropping some. The sample shows 20,000 to 25,000 clones, nearly 80% of them seen only once. A remark on this clone: The antigen is undetermined.

Noted time point: baseline pretreatment blood. The treatment: 15 Gy SBRT to primary tumor, nephrectomy 4 weeks later. The tumor was a clear cell renal cell carcinoma. Study-level findings and limits: Without pretreatment biopsies, baseline tumor clonotype presence was undetermined.

This CDR3 is 13 amino acids long. Trimming stripped 7 bases from V and 0 bases from J, with 8 bases between. The germline V gene has CDR1 LNHDA and CDR2 SQIVND (reference sequence). The specimen comprised blood, sampled from a patient whose treatment included radiotherapy and nephrectomy. This chain uses TRBV19 with TRBJ2-3; the D gene is possibly TRBD1 (5 bases). The receptor was derived from a man aged 60 to 69 with renal cell carcinoma. The CDR3 protein is CASTDRSTDTQYF. CDR3 DNA: TGTGCCAGTACAGACAGAAGCACAGATACGCAGTATTTT.